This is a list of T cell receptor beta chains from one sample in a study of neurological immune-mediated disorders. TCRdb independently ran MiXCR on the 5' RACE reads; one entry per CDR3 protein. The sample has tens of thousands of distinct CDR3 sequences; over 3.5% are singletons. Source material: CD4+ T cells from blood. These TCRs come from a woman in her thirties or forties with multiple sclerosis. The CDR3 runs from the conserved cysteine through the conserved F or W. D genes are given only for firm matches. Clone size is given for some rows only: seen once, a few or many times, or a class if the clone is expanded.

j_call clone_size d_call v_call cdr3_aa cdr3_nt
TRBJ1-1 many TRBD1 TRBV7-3 CASSADRGEAFF TGTGCCAGCAGCGCCGACAGGGGTGAAGCTTTCTTT
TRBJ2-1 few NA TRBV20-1 CSARVTGIPNEQFF TGCAGTGCTAGAGTTACAGGGATTCCGAATGAGCAGTTCTTC
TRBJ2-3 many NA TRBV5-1 CASTVDLGDTQYF TGCGCCAGCACCGTGGACTTGGGAGATACGCAGTATTTT
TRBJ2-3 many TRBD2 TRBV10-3 CAIRGGDSGGTDTQYF TGTGCCATCAGAGGAGGAGACAGCGGGGGCACAGATACGCAGTATTTT
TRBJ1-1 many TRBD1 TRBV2 CASRRTGEAFF TGTGCCAGCAGGAGGACAGGCGAAGCTTTCTTT
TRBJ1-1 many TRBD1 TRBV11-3 CASSQDGTGMNTEAFF TGTGCCAGCAGCCAAGACGGGACAGGGATGAACACTGAAGCTTTCTTT
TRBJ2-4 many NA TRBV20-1 CSARMGSNIQYF TGCAGTGCTAGAATGGGAAGCAACATTCAGTACTTC
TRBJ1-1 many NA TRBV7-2 CASSLVFGTEAFF TGTGCCAGCAGCTTAGTGTTTGGCACTGAAGCTTTCTTT
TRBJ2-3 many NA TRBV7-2 CASSLVVNTDTQYF TGTGCCAGCAGCTTAGTGGTGAACACAGATACGCAGTATTTT
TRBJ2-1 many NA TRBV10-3 CAIKGGSHNEQFF TGTGCCATCAAGGGGGGGAGCCACAATGAGCAGTTCTTC
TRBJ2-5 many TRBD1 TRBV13 CASSLGRGQETQYF TGTGCCAGCAGCTTGGGCAGGGGGCAAGAGACCCAGTACTTC
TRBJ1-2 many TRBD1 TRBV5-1 CASSLGQGENYYGYTF TGCGCCAGCAGCTTGGGCCAGGGGGAGAATTACTATGGCTACACCTTC
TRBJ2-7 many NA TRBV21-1 CASSLPGTGGVYEQYF TGTGCCAGCAGCCTCCCCGGGACAGGGGGCGTCTACGAGCAGTACTTC
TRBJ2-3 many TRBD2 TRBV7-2 CASSYSGGATDTQYF TGTGCCAGCAGCTATAGCGGGGGGGCAACAGATACGCAGTATTTT
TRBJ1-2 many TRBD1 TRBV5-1 CASSQRPGQGLSYGYTF TGCGCCAGCAGCCAGAGGCCGGGACAGGGGCTTTCCTATGGCTACACCTTC
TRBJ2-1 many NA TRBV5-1 CASSADSASYNEQFF TGCGCCAGCAGCGCGGACAGTGCCTCCTACAATGAGCAGTTCTTC
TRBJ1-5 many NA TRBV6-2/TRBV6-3 CASSYSSGSQHF TGTGCCAGCAGTTACTCGTCCGGGAGCCAGCATTTT
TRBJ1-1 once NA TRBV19 CASSPGWERQNIEAFF TGTGCCAGTAGCCCCGGATGGGAACGCCAGAACATTGAAGCTTTCTTT
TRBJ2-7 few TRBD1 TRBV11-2 CASRSTGGFLYEQYF TGTGCCAGCAGGTCGACAGGGGGTTTTCTCTACGAGCAGTACTTC
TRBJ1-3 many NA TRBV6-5 CASSLGPDSGNTIYF TGTGCCAGCAGCCTCGGGCCCGACTCTGGAAACACCATATATTTT
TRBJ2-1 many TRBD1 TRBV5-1 CASSLGQGGEQFF TGCGCCAGCAGCTTGGGACAGGGGGGTGAGCAGTTCTTC
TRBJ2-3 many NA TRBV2 CASSDDRSTDTQYF TGTGCCAGCAGTGACGACAGAAGCACAGATACGCAGTATTTT
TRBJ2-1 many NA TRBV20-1 CSAETYNEQFF TGCAGTGCAGAGACCTACAATGAGCAGTTCTTC
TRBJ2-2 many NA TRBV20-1 CSARDAGTLINTGELFF TGCAGTGCTAGAGATGCCGGGACCTTAATTAACACCGGGGAGCTGTTTTTT
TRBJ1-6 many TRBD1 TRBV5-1 CASSSTGTGHSPLHF TGCGCCAGCAGCTCAACCGGGACAGGGCATTCACCCCTCCACTTT
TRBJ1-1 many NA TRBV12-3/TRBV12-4 CASSQGFGDTEAFF TGTGCCAGCAGCCAGGGGTTTGGGGACACTGAAGCTTTCTTT
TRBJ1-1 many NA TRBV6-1 CASSEYADLNTEAFF TGTGCCAGCAGTGAATATGCAGACCTGAACACTGAAGCTTTCTTT
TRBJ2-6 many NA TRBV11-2 CASSLGGSSGANVLTF TGTGCCAGCAGCTTAGGAGGGAGCTCTGGGGCCAACGTCCTGACTTTC
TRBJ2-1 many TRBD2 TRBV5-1 CASSASGGSSYNEQFF TGCGCCAGCAGCGCATCCGGGGGGAGCTCCTACAATGAGCAGTTCTTC
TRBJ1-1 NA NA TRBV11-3 CASSFSRWKAFF TGTGCCAGCAGCTTTTCCCGGTGGAAAGCTTTCTTT
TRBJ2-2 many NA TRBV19 CATGGITGELFF TGTGCCACCGGGGGAATAACCGGGGAGCTGTTTTTT
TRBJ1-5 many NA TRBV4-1 CASSQARQSYSNQPQHF TGCGCCAGCAGCCAAGCGCGACAGAGCTATAGCAATCAGCCCCAGCATTTT
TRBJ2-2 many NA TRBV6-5 CASGQDYTNTGELFF TGTGCCAGCGGTCAGGACTATACGAACACCGGGGAGCTGTTTTTT
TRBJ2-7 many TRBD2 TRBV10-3 CAISGDSGGPNYEQYF TGTGCCATCAGTGGGGATAGCGGGGGACCGAACTACGAGCAGTACTTC
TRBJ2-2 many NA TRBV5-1 CASGPRTNTGELFF TGCGCCAGCGGGCCGAGAACGAACACCGGGGAGCTGTTTTTT
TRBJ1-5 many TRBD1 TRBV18 CASSPLGTGRSPQHF TGTGCCAGCTCACCACTGGGGACAGGGCGGTCTCCCCAGCATTTT
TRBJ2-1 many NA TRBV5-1 CASSPNRVYDEQFF TGCGCCAGCAGTCCAAACAGGGTATACGATGAGCAGTTCTTC
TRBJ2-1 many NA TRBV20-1 CSARDPRTTYNEQFF TGCAGTGCTAGAGATCCCAGGACTACTTACAATGAGCAGTTCTTC
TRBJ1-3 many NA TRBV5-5 CASSPQALSGNTIYF TGTGCCAGCAGCCCCCAGGCACTCTCTGGAAACACCATATATTTT
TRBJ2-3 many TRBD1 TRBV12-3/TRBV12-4 CASSLPRDSRTDTQYF TGTGCCAGCAGTTTACCACGGGACAGCCGCACAGATACGCAGTATTTT
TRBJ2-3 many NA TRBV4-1 CASSQVWGGRADTQYF TGCGCCAGCAGCCAAGTCTGGGGGGGCAGGGCAGATACGCAGTATTTT
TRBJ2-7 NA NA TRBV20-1 CSARGRIQGTPWREQYF TGCAGTGCTAGAGGTAGGATTCAGGGGACCCCATGGCGAGAGCAGTACTTC
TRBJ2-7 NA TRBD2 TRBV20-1 CSARDPRGGYEQYF TGCAGTGCTAGAGATCCCCGGGGGGGTTACGAGCAGTACTTC
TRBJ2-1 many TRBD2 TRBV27 CASTSRAGTRGDHNEQFF TGTGCCAGCACGAGTCGGGCAGGCACCCGGGGGGACCACAATGAGCAGTTCTTC
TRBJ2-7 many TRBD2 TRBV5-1 CASSLASGDYEQYF TGCGCCAGCAGCTTGGCCAGCGGGGACTACGAGCAGTACTTC
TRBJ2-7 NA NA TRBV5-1 CASSLAEYYEQYF TGCGCCAGCAGCTTGGCCGAGTACTACGAGCAGTACTTC
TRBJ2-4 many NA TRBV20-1 CSARDNGLGDIQYF TGCAGTGCTAGAGATAACGGTTTGGGGGACATTCAGTACTTC
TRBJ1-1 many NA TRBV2 CAFSRGNTEAFF TGTGCTTTCTCGAGGGGGAACACTGAAGCTTTCTTT
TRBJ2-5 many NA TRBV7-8 CASSLGLQGGTQYF TGTGCCAGCAGCTTAGGTTTGCAGGGCGGGACCCAGTACTTC
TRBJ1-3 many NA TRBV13 CASSLGGAAGNTIYF TGTGCCAGCAGCTTAGGAGGGGCGGCTGGAAACACCATATATTTT
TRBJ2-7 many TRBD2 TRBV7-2 CASSFWGGKTEQYF TGTGCCAGCAGCTTTTGGGGGGGAAAGACCGAGCAGTACTTC
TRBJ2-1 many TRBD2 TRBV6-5 CASRYTSGEFNEQFF TGTGCCAGCAGGTATACTAGCGGGGAGTTCAATGAGCAGTTCTTC
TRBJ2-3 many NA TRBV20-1 CSARDRIGPRGDTQYF TGCAGTGCTAGAGATCGAATAGGGCCCCGAGGGGATACGCAGTATTTT
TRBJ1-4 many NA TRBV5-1 CASSLGGATNEKLFF TGCGCCAGCAGCTTGGGCGGTGCAACTAATGAAAAACTGTTTTTT
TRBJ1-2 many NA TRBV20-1 CSAWGGSGYTF TGCAGTGCCTGGGGGGGGAGCGGCTACACCTTC
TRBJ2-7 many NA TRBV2 CASTPTTDRQYF TGTGCCAGCACCCCCACGACGGATAGGCAGTACTTC